Detailed here is one TCR beta chain. Its antigen is not identified. The data originate from a study of cytotoxic CD8 clonotypes in ibrutinib-treated CLL. Study summary: Around 25 partial and 2 complete responses; at median 68 months, roughly 14 remitted, roughly 12 progressed. With a range of 6 to 36, the median treatment time before response samples were taken was approximately 12 months.

CDR3 length: 18 residues. Per the germline V gene, CDR1 is SGHAT and CDR2 is FQNNGV. J was trimmed by 3 bases and V by 3 bases; bases with no gene match: 15. Whole-study findings and limits: At the start, clonality exceeded age-matched healthy donors and followed circulating CD8+ T-cell counts. Public clonotypes occurred uncommonly; on treatment, they contracted or remained stable.

The protocol was immunoSEQ multiplex PCR, while the TCRdb copy is restricted to in-frame clones and leaves out a portion. The data show about 140,000 clones, more than 85% seen once. Sequenced here: PBMCs, sampled after 12 months of ibrutinib treatment. This TCR derives from a human donor with chronic lymphocytic leukemia. This chain joins TRBV11-2 and TRBJ2-7; 9 nucleotides match TRBD2. The CDR3 sequence is CASSFLRAGGPYYYEQYF. CDR3 DNA: TGTGCCAGCAGCTTTTTACGAGCGGGGGGCCCCTACTACTACGAGCAGTACTTC. Based on the CDR3 plus reference TRBV11-2 and TRBJ2-7, the full variable domain is EAGVAQSPRYKIIEKRQSVAFWCNPISGHATLYWYQQILGQGPKLLIQFQNNGVVDDSQLPKDRFSAERLKGVDSTLKIQPAKLEDSAVYLCASSFLRAGGPYYYEQYFGPGTRLTVT.